This TCR beta chain was identified during a study of OX40 agonist ivuxolimab in advanced cancers. Measured with immunoSEQ multiplex PCR; TCRdb has only the in-frame clones, and not every one. The sample lists around 59,000 clones; roughly 86% were seen once. The origin of this receptor is an adult with an advanced solid tumor such as melanoma, head and neck, liver or kidney cancer. The material sequenced was CD4+ or CD8+ T cells sorted from blood, taken in a trial of the OX40 agonist ivuxolimab.

CDR3 in amino acids: CASSPTREGRDEQFF. Written as DNA, the CDR3 is TGTGCCAGCAGCCCTACGCGGGAGGGCCGCGATGAGCAGTTCTTC. This rearrangement joins TRBV7-3 to TRBJ2-1; 9 bases match TRBD2. The CDR3 totals 15 residues. The J segment lost 8 bases and the V segment lost 5 bases, leaving 10 bases of the junction unmatched. Germline CDR1 SGHTA, CDR2 FQGTGA.